The rows below give T cell receptor beta chains drawn from one sample of a study of CD4 and CD8 cells across lung adenocarcinoma regions. TCRdb re-derived calls from the PCR reads in MiXCR, one entry per CDR3 protein. The sample comprises about 19,000 distinct CDR3 sequences, 50% of which are singletons, and approximately 34% rests with the top ten. The specimen sequenced was CD8+ T cells from the margin of a lung tumor. These receptors were obtained from a male donor with lung adenocarcinoma. The CD4 and CD8 labels of this study may be unreliable. Each CDR3 is given with its conserved first and last residue. The D gene is left open where the match is weak. Size is omitted from some rows. Given values are once, few, many or a class for expanded clones.

.,TRBJ2-1,TRBV27,.,TGTGCCAGCAGTTTACCATCGCAGAATGAGCAGTTCTTC,CASSLPSQNEQFF
.,TRBJ2-1,TRBV4-2,.,TGTGCCAGCAGCCGAATGGGCGTCCATACAGGAAATGAGCAGTTCTTC,CASSRMGVHTGNEQFF
.,TRBJ2-7,TRBV7-7,.,TGTGCTAGCAGCCCACCGGGACAAGACGAGCAGTACTTC,CASSPPGQDEQYF
.,TRBJ2-3,TRBV12-3/TRBV12-4,.,TGTGCCACTGCGACTAGTGACCCAGATACGCAGTATTTC,CATATSDPDTQYF
.,TRBJ2-5,TRBV10-1,.,TGCGCGGGGAGCGGGGCAGGGGACGCAGAGACGCAGTACTTC,CAGSGAGDAETQYF
TRBD2,TRBJ2-3,TRBV6-1,.,TGTGCCAGGTCCAAAGTGGGACTAGCCGCAGATACGCAGTATTTC,CARSKVGLAADTQYF
TRBD1,TRBJ2-1,TRBV6-1,.,TGTGCCAGCCTCCGGGACAGGGGAAACAATGAGCAGTTCTTC,CASLRDRGNNEQFF
.,TRBJ2-4,TRBV4-1,.,TGCGCCAGCAGCCAAGGGGTACAGGGCGCGGCCAAAAACATTCAGTACTTC,CASSQGVQGAAKNIQYF
TRBD2,TRBJ2-4,TRBV6-1,few,TGTGCCAGCAGTGAAAAGCCTAGCGGGAGGGCCTGGTCCAAAAACATTCAGTACTTC,CASSEKPSGRAWSKNIQYF
TRBD2,TRBJ2-1,TRBV27,.,TGTGCCAGCAGTCTCTCTTCATACGGGACTAGCGGTGAGACCCAGTTCTTC,CASSLSSYGTSGETQFF
.,TRBJ2-3,TRBV10-2,once,TGCGCGAGGCGCGGAGGCGGGGGCCAAGATACCCAGTATTTC,CARRGGGGQDTQYF
.,TRBJ2-7,TRBV4-2,.,TGTGCCAGCAGCCCCCGGACGGACTCCTACGAGCAGTACTTC,CASSPRTDSYEQYF
.,TRBJ2-3,TRBV7-3,many,TGTGCCAGCAGCTTAATGGGGGGCGGGAGCACAGATACGCAGTATTTT,CASSLMGGGSTDTQYF